The 25 T cell receptor beta chains listed next were all sequenced from one sample in a study of T cells in Graves' hyperthyroidism and ophthalmopathy. Researchers amplified the TCR beta CDR3 regions from RNA transcripts. The TCR CDR3 first-round RT-PCR relied on the HTBI primer set. TCRdb redid the calling of the multiplex PCR reads with MiXCR, one entry per CDR3 protein. Of a few hundred thousand distinct CDR3 sequences listed, 46% were seen once; the top ten hold about 8.3%. The sequenced sample was peripheral blood or thyroid tissue (not recorded which). Receptors originate from a woman aged 18 to 35 with Graves' hyperthyroidism.

This clonotype was picked up many times. The chain carries TRBV20-1 and TRBJ1-2, with D possibly matching TRBD1 (6 bases). The germline V gene encodes CDR1 DFQATT and CDR2 SNEGSKA (reference sequence). Trimming took off 5 bases at V and 8 bases at J, with 18 bases between the two ends. The CDR3 loop spans 13 amino acids. The CDR3 DNA reads TGCAGTGCTCTAAGGGGGGCCTGGTTGGGCTACACCTTC. This translates into CSALRGAWLGYTF.

This clonotype has ten or more counts. The chain carries TRBV20-1 and TRBJ1-2; no definite D call. Germline V gives CDR1 DFQATT, CDR2 SNEGSKA (reference sequence). V shed 6 bases and J shed 6 bases, with 20 bases lying between them. The CDR3 is made up of 14 amino acids. The CDR3 nucleotides read TGCAGTGCCCTTAATGACGGGAGTCCAAATGGCTACACCTTC. Translated: CSALNDGSPNGYTF.

This clonotype was observed at least ten times. This chain joins TRBV12-3 or TRBV12-4 and TRBJ2-7; D is possibly TRBD1 (6 bases). CDR3 length equals 14 residues. Trimming removed 5 bases at V and 4 bases at J, with 15 bases between. The DNA for the CDR3 is TGTGCCAGCAGTCCAGCCCCCCAGGGGTACGAGCAGTACTTC. Residues: CASSPAPQGYEQYF.

The J gene is TRBJ1-5, the V gene TRBV24-1; 10 bases agree with TRBD1. The trim removed 0 bases at V and 11 bases at J, leaving 9 bases unmatched. The CDR3 has 16 amino acids. Per germline, CDR1 KGHDR and CDR2 SFDVKD. DNA of the CDR3: TGTGCCACCAGTGATTTGGGGACAGGGGACCAAGAGACCCAGCATTTT. Protein sequence: CATSDLGTGDQETQHF.

This clonotype was observed at least ten times. The rearrangement joins TRBV25-1 to TRBJ1-4; 9 bases fit TRBD1. V lost 7 bases to trimming and J lost 8 bases; unmatched junction nucleotides: 5. The germline V gene has CDR1 MGHDK and CDR2 SYGVNS. The length of the CDR3 is 13 residues. The CDR3 DNA follows: TGTGCCAGCACCGGGACAGGGCAGGAAAAACTGTTTTTT. Its protein product is CASTGTGQEKLFF.

The sample holds a few counts of this clonotype. V is TRBV29-1 and J is TRBJ2-2; TRBD2 aligns across 12 bases. In germline, CDR1 is SQVTM, CDR2 ANQGSEA. The CDR3 has 14 residues. V shed 6 bases and J 2 bases; nucleotides not matched to a gene: 1. The CDR3 DNA follows: TGCAGCGTGGGACTAGCGGGCAACACCGGGGAGCTGTTTTTT. Protein product: CSVGLAGNTGELFF.

A remark on this clonotype: This may be a read error: a much more frequent sequence differs by one nucleotide. The chain has TRBV19 and TRBJ1-3, with D uncertain. The CDR3 is made up of 14 amino acids. V was shortened by 4 bases and J by 8 bases, with 15 bases between the two germline ends. Germline CDR1 and CDR2: LNHDA and SQIVND (reference sequence). The DNA for the CDR3 is TGTGCCAGTAGTACCTCCGGGGATGAAGACACCATATATTTT. Protein product: CASSTSGDEDTIYF. Full variable domain (outside the CDR3, taken from reference TRBV19 and TRBJ1-3): DGGITQSPKYLFRKEGQNVTLSCEQNLNHDAMYWYRQDPGQGLRLIYYSQIVNDFQKGDIAEGYSVSREKKESFPLTVTSAQKNPTAFYLCASSTSGDEDTIYFGEGSWLTVV.

V and J are TRBV2 and TRBJ1-5, with D maybe TRBD1 (6 bases). The CDR3 has 14 residues. Germline V gene sequence: CDR1 SNHLY, CDR2 FYNNEI. V was shortened by 1 base and J by 3 bases, with 7 bases between the two germline ends. CDR3 in DNA: TGTGCCAGCAGTGAAGGGGACACCAATCAGCCCCAGCATTTT. This encodes CASSEGDTNQPQHF.

There are many counts of this clonotype. The chain employs TRBV4-1 and TRBJ1-1, with D possibly being TRBD1 (5 bases). Germline CDR1 and CDR2: MGHRA and YSYEKL. CDR3 length: 13 amino acids. Trimming removed 2 bases at V and 6 bases at J, with 10 bases between. CDR3 sequence reads: CASSQSGRAEAFF. The CDR3 DNA reads as TGCGCCAGCAGCCAAAGCGGCAGGGCTGAAGCTTTCTTT.

This clonotype was found a few times. CDR3 loop: CASSLAQGWRTDTQYF. The CDR3 DNA is TGTGCCAGCAGCTTAGCGCAGGGGTGGAGGACAGATACGCAGTATTTT. The chain couples TRBV7-9 to TRBJ2-3, with D possibly TRBD1 on 6 matching bases. The V gene's germline CDR1 is SEHNR and CDR2 FQNEAQ (reference sequence). This CDR3 spans 16 amino acids. Trimming took 0 bases from V and 3 from J, leaving 13 bases between them.

Concerning this clonotype itself: One junction end disagrees with the germline gene, perhaps due to a read error. The chain has TRBV6-1 and TRBJ1-5; unclear D gene. The CDR3 is 13 residues long. The germline CDR1 and CDR2 sequences are MNHNS and SASEGT. The CDR3 region has the DNA TGTGCCATCAGTGAGCCCACCACTCAGCCCCAGCATTTT. Translated: CAISEPTTQPQHF.

The table lists this clonotype with many counts. The genes are TRBV7-9 and TRBJ1-5, with no clear D. The CDR3 is 14 residues long. CDR1 and CDR2 from the germline V gene are SEHNR and FQNEAQ (reference sequence). Between the trimmed V and J ends, which lost 1 base and 2 bases, there was a span of 6 bases. CDR3: CASSLGGRNQPQHF. CDR3 nucleotides: TGTGCCAGCAGCTTAGGAGGGCGCAATCAGCCCCAGCATTTT.

This clonotype appeared many times. The CDR3 sequence is CASSFKDRRGYTF. The CDR3 nucleotides are TGTGCCAGCAGTTTTAAGGACAGGCGTGGCTACACCTTC. The rearrangement uses TRBV6-2 or TRBV6-3 and TRBJ1-2, with TRBD1 matching 7 bases. Germline trimming cut 4 bases from V and 7 bases from J; bases unmatched to any gene: 6. CDR1 and CDR2 from the germline V gene are MNHEY and SVGEGT. The CDR3 loop spans 13 amino acids.

Concerning this clonotype: A read error may account for a junction end that differs from germline. The rearrangement uses TRBV2 and TRBJ2-7; the match to TRBD1 covers 9 bases. Per the germline V gene, CDR1 is SNHLY and CDR2 is FYNNEI. This CDR3 contains 16 residues. The CDR3 sequence is CASSRTGTGRSYVQYF. The DNA for the CDR3 is TGTGCCAGCAGTCGGACCGGGACAGGGAGGTCCTACGTGCAGTACTTC. The full variable domain, completed using reference TRBV2 and TRBJ2-7, is EPEVTQTPSHQVTQMGQEVILRCVPISNHLYFYWYRQILGQKVEFLVSFYNNEISEKSEIFDDQFSVERPDGSNFTLKIRSTKLEDSAMYFCASSRTGTGRSYVQYFGPGTRLTVT.

This clonotype was seen ten or more times. This sequence joins TRBV20-1 and TRBJ1-2; 11 nucleotides match TRBD1. The length of the CDR3 is 14 residues. After removal of 5 bases from V and 4 bases from J, the junction contained 6 bases not matched to a gene. The germline CDR1 and CDR2 sequences are DFQATT and SNEGSKA (reference sequence). The CDR3 DNA reads TGCAGTGCTTCACGAGGACAGGGGGCCTATGGCTACACCTTC. It is translated as CSASRGQGAYGYTF.

This clonotype was counted only a few times. This chain connects TRBV7-3 to TRBJ1-2; a possible D gene is TRBD1 (6 bases). This CDR3 has 15 amino acids. V was pared by 8 bases and J by 4 bases, with 20 bases between. Germline values: CDR1 SGHTA, CDR2 FQGTGA. CDR3 protein: CASSPGPQGGYGYTF. The CDR3 bases are TGTGCCAGCTCACCTGGGCCACAGGGTGGCTATGGCTACACCTTC.

This chain uses TRBV29-1 with TRBJ2-5, with D possibly being TRBD1 or TRBD2 (5 bases each). The CDR3 is 14 residues long. Germline assignment: CDR1 SQVTM and CDR2 ANQGSEA. V lost 4 bases to trimming and J lost 9 bases, with 21 bases between them. The CDR3 region has the DNA TGCAGCGTTGTTTCCGGGGACGGCAATCAGCCCCAGTACTTC. Amino acids: CSVVSGDGNQPQYF.

This clonotype was seen many times. J is TRBJ1-5 and V is TRBV7-9; D might be TRBD1 (5 bases). This CDR3 is built from 13 residues. Germline values: CDR1 SEHNR, CDR2 FQNEAQ (reference sequence). Trimming stripped 5 bases from V and 5 bases from J, with 10 bases between. CDR3 DNA: TGTGCCAGCAGCCTCGGAGGGGATCAGCCCCAGCATTTT. Translated, it gives CASSLGGDQPQHF.

V is TRBV2 and J is TRBJ1-2, with D tentatively TRBD1 (6 bases). Trimming removed 8 bases at V and 8 bases at J, with 21 bases between. Germline V lookup: CDR1 SNHLY, CDR2 FYNNEI. The CDR3 covers 14 residues. Here the CDR3 reads CASLIGAGGLGYTF. CDR3 DNA: TGTGCCAGCCTTATTGGGGCCGGGGGGCTCGGCTACACCTTC. Supplemented by reference TRBV2 and TRBJ1-2, the full variable domain reads EPEVTQTPSHQVTQMGQEVILRCVPISNHLYFYWYRQILGQKVEFLVSFYNNEISEKSEIFDDQFSVERPDGSNFTLKIRSTKLEDSAMYFCASLIGAGGLGYTFGSGTRLTVV.

V gene TRBV18 combines with J gene TRBJ1-2; D call uncertain. With 3 bases removed from V and 4 bases from J, the gap between germline ends came to 6 bases. Germline V gene lookup returns CDR1 KGHSH and CDR2 LQKENI. The CDR3 is 12 residues long. CDR3 loop: CASSPDAYGYTF. The CDR3 bases are TGTGCCAGCTCACCGGATGCCTATGGCTACACCTTC.

The chain employs TRBV29-1 and TRBJ2-5; the D gene is possibly TRBD1 (6 bases). V shed 4 bases and J shed 5 bases, with 29 bases lying between them. The CDR3 has 18 residues. CDR1 and CDR2 from the germline V gene are SQVTM and ANQGSEA. The CDR3 protein is CSVGNPLRTGYVRETQYF. The DNA for the CDR3 is TGCAGCGTTGGAAACCCACTACGAACAGGGTACGTTCGGGAGACCCAGTACTTC.

V gene TRBV7-2 combines with J gene TRBJ1-5, with D possibly matching TRBD1 (6 bases). The V gene lost 6 bases and the J gene lost 1 base, with 16 bases spanning the gap. Germline V gives CDR1 SGHTA, CDR2 FQGNSA. The CDR3 is 16 residues long. The CDR3 spells CASRPRQALSNQPQHF. In DNA form, the CDR3 reads TGTGCCAGCAGGCCCAGACAGGCCCTGAGCAATCAGCCCCAGCATTTT.

The sample holds many counts of this clonotype. The rearrangement uses TRBV11-3 and TRBJ2-5; 7 nucleotides align to TRBD2. Looked up from germline, CDR1 is SGHNT and CDR2 is YENEEA. This CDR3 has 15 residues. Trimming at V came to 2 bases and at J to 3 bases, leaving 6 bases not matched to a gene. The chain's CDR3 is CASSLSRDYKETQYF. The CDR3 coding sequence is TGTGCCAGCAGCTTATCCCGGGACTATAAAGAGACCCAGTACTTC.

The rearrangement links TRBV18 to TRBJ2-7, with TRBD2 matching 7 bases. Germline V gene sequence: CDR1 KGHSH, CDR2 LQKENI. CDR3 length: 14 residues. The trim removed 6 bases at V and 0 bases at J, leaving 5 bases unmatched. DNA of the CDR3: TGTGCCAGCTCCGGCGGGAGTAGCTCCTACGAGCAGTACTTC. Residues: CASSGGSSSYEQYF. Full variable domain (rest looked up from reference TRBV18 and TRBJ2-7): NAGVMQNPRHLVRRRGQEARLRCSPMKGHSHVYWYRQLPEEGLKFMVYLQKENIIDESGMPKERFSAEFPKEGPSILRIQQVVRGDSAAYFCASSGGSSSYEQYFGPGTRLTVT.

This clonotype was counted at least ten times. The chain couples TRBV7-9 to TRBJ2-7; D remains ambiguous. V lost 1 base to trimming and J lost 0 bases, with 10 bases between them. The CDR3 sequence is 15 residues long. Germline V gene lookup returns CDR1 SEHNR and CDR2 FQNEAQ (reference sequence). For the CDR3, the DNA is TGTGCCAGCAGCTTAGTTTTTAGTAGCTCCTACGAGCAGTACTTC. It yields the protein CASSLVFSSSYEQYF.